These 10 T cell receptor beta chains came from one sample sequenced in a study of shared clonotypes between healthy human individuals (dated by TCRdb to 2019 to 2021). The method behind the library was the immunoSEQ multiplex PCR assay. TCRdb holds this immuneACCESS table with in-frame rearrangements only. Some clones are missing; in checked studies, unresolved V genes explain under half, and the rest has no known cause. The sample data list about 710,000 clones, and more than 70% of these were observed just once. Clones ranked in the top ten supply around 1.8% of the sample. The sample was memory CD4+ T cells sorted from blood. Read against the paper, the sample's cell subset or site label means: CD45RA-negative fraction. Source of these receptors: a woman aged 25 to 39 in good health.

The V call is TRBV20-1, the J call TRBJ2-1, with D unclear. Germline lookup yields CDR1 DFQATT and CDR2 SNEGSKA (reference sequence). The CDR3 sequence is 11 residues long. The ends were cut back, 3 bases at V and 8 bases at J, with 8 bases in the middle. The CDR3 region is CSARDDHEQFF. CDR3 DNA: TGCAGTGCTAGGGACGATCATGAGCAGTTCTTC.

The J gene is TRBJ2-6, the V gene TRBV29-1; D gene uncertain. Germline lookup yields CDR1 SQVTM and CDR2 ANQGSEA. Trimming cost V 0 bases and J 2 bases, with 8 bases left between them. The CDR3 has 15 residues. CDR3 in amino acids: CSVEDLETGANVLTF. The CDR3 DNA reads TGCAGCGTTGAAGATCTAGAAACTGGGGCCAACGTCCTGACTTTC.

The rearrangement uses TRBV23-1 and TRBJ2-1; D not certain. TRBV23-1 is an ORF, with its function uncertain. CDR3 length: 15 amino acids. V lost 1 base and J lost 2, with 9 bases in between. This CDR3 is CASSQYYATYNEQFF. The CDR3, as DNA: TGCGCCAGCAGTCAATATTACGCCACCTACAATGAGCAGTTCTTC.

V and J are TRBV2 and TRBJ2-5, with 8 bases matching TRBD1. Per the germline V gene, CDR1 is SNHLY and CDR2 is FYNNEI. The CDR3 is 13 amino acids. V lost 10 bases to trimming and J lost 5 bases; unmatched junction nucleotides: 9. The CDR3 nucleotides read TGTGCCAAGGGGACAGGAGCAAGGGAGACCCAGTACTTC. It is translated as CAKGTGARETQYF.

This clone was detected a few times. CDR3 in amino acids: CASSLNPLSGHEQYF. The CDR3 DNA follows: TGTGCCAGCAGTCTCAACCCCCTAAGCGGCCACGAGCAGTACTTC. The chain couples TRBV28 to TRBJ2-7; tentatively, D is TRBD2 (5 bases). The CDR3 has 15 amino acids. Germline values: CDR1 MDHEN, CDR2 SYDVKM. V lost 5 bases and J 5 bases, leaving 19 bases between the germline ends.

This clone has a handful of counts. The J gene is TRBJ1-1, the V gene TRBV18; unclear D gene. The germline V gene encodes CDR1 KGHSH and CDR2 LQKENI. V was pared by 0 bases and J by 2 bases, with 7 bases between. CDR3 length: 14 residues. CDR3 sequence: CASSPPSSNTEAFF. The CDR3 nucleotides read TGTGCCAGCTCACCACCGAGCAGCAACACTGAAGCTTTCTTT.

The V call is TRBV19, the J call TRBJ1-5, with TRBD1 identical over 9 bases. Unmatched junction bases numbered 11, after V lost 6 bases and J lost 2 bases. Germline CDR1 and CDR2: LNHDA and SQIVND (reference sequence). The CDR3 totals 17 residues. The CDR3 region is CASRTGNRGQGNQPQHF. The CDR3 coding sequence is TGTGCCAGTAGAACCGGTAACAGGGGGCAAGGCAATCAGCCCCAGCATTTT.

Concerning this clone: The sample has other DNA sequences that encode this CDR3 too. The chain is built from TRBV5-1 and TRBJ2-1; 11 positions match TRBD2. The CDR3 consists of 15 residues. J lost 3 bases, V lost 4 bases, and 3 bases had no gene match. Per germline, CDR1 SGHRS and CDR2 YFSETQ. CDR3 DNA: TGCGCCAGCAGCCGACTAGCGGGAAGCTACAATGAGCAGTTCTTC. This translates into CASSRLAGSYNEQFF.

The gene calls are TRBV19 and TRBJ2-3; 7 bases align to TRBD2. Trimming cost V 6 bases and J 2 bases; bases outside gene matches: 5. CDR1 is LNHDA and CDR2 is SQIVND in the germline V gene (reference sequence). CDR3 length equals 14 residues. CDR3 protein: CASRKERDTDTQYF. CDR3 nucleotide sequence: TGTGCCAGTAGGAAAGAGCGGGACACAGATACGCAGTATTTT. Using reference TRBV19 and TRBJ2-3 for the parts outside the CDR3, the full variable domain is DGGITQSPKYLFRKEGQNVTLSCEQNLNHDAMYWYRQDPGQGLRLIYYSQIVNDFQKGDIAEGYSVSREKKESFPLTVTSAQKNPTAFYLCASRKERDTDTQYFGPGTRLTVL.

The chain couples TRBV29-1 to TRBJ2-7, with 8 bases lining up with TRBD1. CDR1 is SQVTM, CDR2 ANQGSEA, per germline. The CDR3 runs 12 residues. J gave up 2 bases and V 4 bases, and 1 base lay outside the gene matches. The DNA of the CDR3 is TGCAGCGTTGGGACAGGGACCTACGAGCAGTACTTC. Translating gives CSVGTGTYEQYF.